Below are 12 T cell receptor beta chains sequenced from a single sample in a study of shared clonotypes between healthy human individuals. Libraries were prepared by immunoSEQ multiplex PCR; TCRdb keeps only in-frame clonotypes and omits some of them. The data hold about 2.3 million clones, with 85% to 95% observed a single time. The sample consisted of naive CD4+ T cells from PBMCs. Sample subset: CD45RA+ positively selected. Every receptor here comes from a man younger than 35 in good health. Some clones in this sample may be carry-over from other donors' samples.

The J gene is TRBJ2-2, the V gene TRBV4-1, with 7 positions matching TRBD2. Trimming removed 7 bases from V and 4 bases from J; junction bases left unmatched: 12. The germline V gene has CDR1 MGHRA and CDR2 YSYEKL. The CDR3 is 16 residues long. CDR3 residues: CASTRAGLPPTGELFF. The DNA for the CDR3 is TGCGCCAGCACCAGAGCGGGACTACCACCCACCGGGGAGCTGTTTTTT.

The chain links TRBV7-9 to TRBJ2-5; weak D call: TRBD1 (5 bases). Between the trimmed V and J ends, which lost 6 bases and 1 base, there was a span of 12 bases. This CDR3 region has 14 residues. Per germline, CDR1 SEHNR and CDR2 FQNEAQ (reference sequence). The CDR3 region is CASRVAGPQETQYF. The DNA of the CDR3 is TGTGCCAGCAGAGTAGCAGGGCCCCAAGAGACCCAGTACTTC.

J is TRBJ1-2 and V is TRBV4-1; 9 nucleotides agree with TRBD1. The CDR3 runs 15 residues. Looked up from germline, CDR1 is MGHRA and CDR2 is YSYEKL. Trimming at V came to 4 bases and at J to 5 bases, leaving 8 bases not matched to a gene. CDR3 amino acids: CASSPPPGQGYGYTF. CDR3 coding DNA: TGCGCCAGCAGCCCACCCCCGGGACAGGGATATGGCTACACCTTC.

The chain links TRBV27 to TRBJ2-7; 10 nucleotides line up with TRBD2. Germline trimming cut 3 bases from V and 4 bases from J; bases unmatched to any gene: 6. Germline values: CDR1 MNHEY, CDR2 SMNVEV (reference sequence). The CDR3 extends over 15 amino acids. CDR3 DNA sequence: TGTGCCAGCAGTTTTCGGGCTAGCGGGGGTTACGAGCAGTACTTC. It encodes CASSFRASGGYEQYF.

This clone has just a few counts. V is TRBV9 and J is TRBJ1-3; D call uncertain. V was clipped by 0 bases and J by 2 bases, with 9 bases between them. Germline loops: CDR1 SGDLS, CDR2 YYNGEE. The CDR3 has 15 amino acids. The CDR3 DNA is TGTGCCAGCAGCGTAGGCTCCCTAGCTGGAAACACCATATATTTT. This sequence encodes CASSVGSLAGNTIYF. Using reference TRBV9 and TRBJ1-3 for the parts outside the CDR3, the full variable domain is DSGVTQTPKHLITATGQRVTLRCSPRSGDLSVYWYQQSLDQGLQFLIQYYNGEERAKGNILERFSAQQFPDLHSELNLSSLELGDSALYFCASSVGSLAGNTIYFGEGSWLTVV.

The chain has TRBV27 and TRBJ1-1; D gene unclear. V was pared by 7 bases and J by 1 base, with 10 bases between. The CDR3 spans 13 residues. Germline-derived CDR1 and CDR2 are MNHEY and SMNVEV (reference sequence). The CDR3 loop reads CASMAQANTEAFF. Written as DNA, the CDR3 is TGTGCCAGCATGGCCCAAGCGAACACTGAAGCTTTCTTT.

The sample holds a few counts of this clone. The J gene is TRBJ2-2, the V gene TRBV18; 7 bases line up with TRBD1. CDR3 length: 17 residues. The V and J ends lost 4 bases and 4 bases, in that order; junction bases with no gene match: 12. The germline gives CDR1 KGHSH, CDR2 LQKENI. The CDR3 here is CASSLLLTGQFTGELFF. The CDR3 DNA reads as TGTGCCAGCTCACTTCTCCTGACAGGGCAGTTCACCGGGGAGCTGTTTTTT.

The chain carries TRBV14 and TRBJ2-7; TRBD2 matches at 12 bases. The germline V gene has CDR1 SGHDN and CDR2 FVKESK. The J segment lost 3 bases and the V segment lost 4 bases, leaving 16 bases of the junction unmatched. The CDR3 loop spans 19 amino acids. The CDR3 DNA is TGTGCCAGCAGCCTGGTAAGGAGACTAGCGGGAGCCTTACTCTACGAGCAGTACTTC. Protein: CASSLVRRLAGALLYEQYF. The full variable domain, rest sourced from reference TRBV14 and TRBJ2-7, is EAGVTQFPSHSVIEKGQTVTLRCDPISGHDNLYWYRRVMGKEIKFLLHFVKESKQDESGMPNNRFLAERTGGTYSTLKVQPAELEDSGVYFCASSLVRRLAGALLYEQYFGPGTRLTVT.

This chain links TRBV5-6 with TRBJ2-5, with D possibly being TRBD1 (5 bases). The CDR3 consists of 14 residues. Trimming took off 1 base at V and 3 bases at J, with 10 bases between the two ends. Germline CDR1 and CDR2: SGHDT and YYEEEE. This CDR3 is CASSLRDRKETQYF. The CDR3 coding sequence is TGTGCCAGCAGCTTGCGAGACAGAAAAGAGACCCAGTACTTC.

The rearrangement uses TRBV10-3 and TRBJ2-5; possible D gene TRBD2, 5 bases. The germline V gene encodes CDR1 ENHRY and CDR2 SYGVKD. This CDR3 has 14 residues. The V and J ends lost 4 bases and 2 bases respectively, with 11 bases between them. CDR3 sequence reads: CAISGRTGQETQYF. For the CDR3, the DNA is TGTGCCATCAGTGGACGGACGGGACAAGAGACCCAGTACTTC.

The DNA of the CDR3 is TGTGCCAGCAGCTCTGGACAGGCGCGCACAGATACGCAGTATTTT. Translated, it gives CASSSGQARTDTQYF. The chain employs TRBV7-3 and TRBJ2-3; TRBD1 matches 7 bases. Germline lookup yields CDR1 SGHTA and CDR2 FQGTGA. V was pared by 4 bases and J by 1 base, with 5 bases of the junction left unmatched. There are 15 residues in the CDR3.

With respect to this clone: Other nucleotide sequences in the sample specify the same CDR3. The genes are TRBV19 and TRBJ1-1; D unresolved. V was shortened by 3 bases and J by 5 bases, with 7 bases between the two germline ends. This CDR3 is built from 12 residues. CDR1 is LNHDA and CDR2 is SQIVND in the germline V gene (reference sequence). CDR3 nucleotides: TGTGCCAGTAGTATTGGGAGGACTGAAGCTTTCTTT. Its translation: CASSIGRTEAFF.